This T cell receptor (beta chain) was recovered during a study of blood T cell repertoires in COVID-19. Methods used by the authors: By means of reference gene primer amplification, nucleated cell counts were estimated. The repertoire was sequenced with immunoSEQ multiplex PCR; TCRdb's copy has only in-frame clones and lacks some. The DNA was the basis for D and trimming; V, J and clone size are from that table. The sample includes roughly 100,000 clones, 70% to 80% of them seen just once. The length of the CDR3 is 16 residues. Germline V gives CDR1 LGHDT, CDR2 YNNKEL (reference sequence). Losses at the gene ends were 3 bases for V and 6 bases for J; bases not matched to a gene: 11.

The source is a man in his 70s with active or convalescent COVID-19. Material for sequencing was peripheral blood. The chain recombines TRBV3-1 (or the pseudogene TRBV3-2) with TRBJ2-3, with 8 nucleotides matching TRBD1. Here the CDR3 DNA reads TGTGCCAGCAGCCAGTGGACAGGGCGGGGAACGGATACGCAGTATTTT. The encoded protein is CASSQWTGRGTDTQYF.